A single sample gave rise to the 8 T cell receptor beta chains below, sequenced in a study of T cell responses to AZD1222 COVID-19 vaccine (dated by TCRdb to 2020 to 2022). The time point label corresponds to: baseline before first vaccination. The intended sense of this specimen's treatment or condition label: meningococcal conjugate vaccine given as trial control. Library creation used the immunoSEQ multiplex PCR assay. The source is immuneACCESS, and TCRdb retained only in-frame sequences with V and J called. Part of the clones is not carried over; for the studies checked, unresolved V genes explain less than half of this, and the remainder is unexplained. The sample records about 100,000 clones, around 87% of which are singletons. The ten biggest clones cover around 4.4% of the sample. The sample was peripheral blood, taken on day 0 of MenACWY control vaccination. The receptor source for this set is an adult in good health.

This clone has just a few counts. V is TRBV3-1 (or the pseudogene TRBV3-2) and J is TRBJ1-6, with D unresolved. The germline CDR1 and CDR2 sequences are LGHDT and YNNKEL (reference sequence). The CDR3 has 15 amino acids. Between the trimmed V and J ends, which lost 5 bases and 0 bases, there was a span of 8 bases. The CDR3 DNA reads as TGTGCCAGCAGCTCCCTTTACTCCTATAATTCACCCCTCCACTTT. Translated: CASSSLYSYNSPLHF.

The chain links TRBV7-9 to TRBJ2-7, with D perhaps TRBD1 or TRBD2 (6 bases each). The CDR3 sequence is 13 residues long. The V end lost 4 bases, the J end lost 0 bases, and 7 bases lay between the germline ends. Germline V gene data show CDR1 as SEHNR and CDR2 as FQNEAQ (reference sequence). The CDR3 DNA reads as TGTGCCAGCAGCTCGGGGGCCTCCTACGAGCAGTACTTC. Amino acid sequence: CASSSGASYEQYF.

The chain uses TRBV6-2 or TRBV6-3 and TRBJ2-2; tentatively, D is TRBD1 (5 bases). Germline loops: CDR1 MNHEY, CDR2 SVGEGT. Trimming removed 6 bases at V and 3 bases at J, with 17 bases between. This CDR3 comprises 16 residues. The CDR3 reads CASSQGLSSYTGELFF. The CDR3 DNA sequence: TGTGCCAGCAGCCAGGGCCTGAGTTCCTACACCGGGGAGCTGTTTTTT.

This clone was detected once. V gene TRBV27 combines with J gene TRBJ1-6; D not certain. The CDR3 is 14 residues long. V gave up 3 bases and J gave up 8 bases, with 11 bases separating them. Germline CDR1 reads MNHEY; CDR2 reads SMNVEV (reference sequence). The CDR3 region is CASSFVPRDSPLHF. Here the CDR3 DNA reads TGTGCCAGCAGTTTCGTGCCGCGAGATTCACCCCTCCACTTT.

This clone was detected once. The chain uses TRBV7-9 and TRBJ2-1; TRBD2 matches at 11 bases. Per germline, CDR1 SEHNR and CDR2 FQNEAQ (reference sequence). Trimming took 2 bases from V and 6 from J; bases not matched to a gene: 9. This CDR3 contains 17 residues. CDR3 in amino acids: CASSLRLAGGSPNEQFF. In DNA, the CDR3 is TGTGCCAGCAGCTTAAGGCTAGCGGGAGGAAGTCCCAATGAGCAGTTCTTC.

The chain combines TRBV11-1 with TRBJ2-7; D is ambiguous. Germline CDR1 is SGHAT and CDR2 is FQDESV (reference sequence). The CDR3 sequence is 13 residues long. Trimming removed 8 bases at V and 2 bases at J, with 13 bases between. The CDR3 region has the DNA TGTGCCAGCTCATTGACGGTTACCTACGAGCAGTACTTC. Amino acids: CASSLTVTYEQYF.

This clone was seen a handful of times. This chain uses TRBV28 with TRBJ1-1; tentatively, D is TRBD1 (5 bases). The CDR3 consists of 13 residues. V lost 7 bases and J 5 bases, leaving 14 bases between the germline ends. Germline V gives CDR1 MDHEN, CDR2 SYDVKM. For the CDR3, the DNA is TGTGCCAGCAATGTTCTCCAGGGAACTGAAGCTTTCTTT. It specifies CASNVLQGTEAFF.

This clone appeared once. This chain connects TRBV9 to TRBJ1-3, with a weak D call TRBD1 (5 bases). The V end lost 7 bases, the J end lost 6 bases, and 14 bases lay between the germline ends. CDR1 is SGDLS, CDR2 YYNGEE, per germline. The CDR3 extends over 13 amino acids. In nucleotides, the CDR3 is TGTGCCAGCGGTGGCGGGGACGCAAACACCATATATTTT. This codes for CASGGGDANTIYF.